This TCR beta chain was captured by sequencing in a study of response to subunit inactivated influenza vaccine. General study findings and limits: Each seasonal flu vaccination may recruit only limited new T cells, authors suggested.

Note on this clonotype: The antigen remains unidentified.

A single record per CDR3 protein comes from TCRdb applying MiXCR to the RT-PCR reads. The table has roughly 670,000 distinct CDR3 sequences, around 15% seen once. The V and J ends lost 4 bases and 5 bases, in that order; junction bases with no gene match: 14. This CDR3 has 17 residues. Germline V gene sequence: CDR1 KGHSH, CDR2 LQKENI. The rearrangement uses TRBV18 and TRBJ2-1; 7 nucleotides agree with TRBD1. This TCR came from a man aged 45-65 years who received an inactivated influenza vaccine. Here the sequenced sample was PBMCs from blood, taken less than 15 days before vaccination. The CDR3 sequence: CASSHDTGAQLNNEQFF. DNA for the CDR3: TGTGCCAGCTCACACGACACAGGGGCACAATTGAACAATGAGCAGTTCTTC.